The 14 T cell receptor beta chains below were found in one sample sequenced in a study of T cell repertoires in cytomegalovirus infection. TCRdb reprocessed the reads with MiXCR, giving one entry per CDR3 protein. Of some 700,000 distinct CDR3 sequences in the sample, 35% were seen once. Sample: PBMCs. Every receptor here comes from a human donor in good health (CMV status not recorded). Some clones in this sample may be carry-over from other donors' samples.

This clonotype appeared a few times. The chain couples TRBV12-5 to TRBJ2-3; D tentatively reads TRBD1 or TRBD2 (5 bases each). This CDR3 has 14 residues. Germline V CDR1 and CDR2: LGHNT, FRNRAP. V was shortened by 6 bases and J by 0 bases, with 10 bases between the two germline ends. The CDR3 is CASGPRDSTDTQYF. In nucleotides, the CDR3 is TGTGCTAGTGGACCCCGGGACAGCACAGATACGCAGTATTTT.

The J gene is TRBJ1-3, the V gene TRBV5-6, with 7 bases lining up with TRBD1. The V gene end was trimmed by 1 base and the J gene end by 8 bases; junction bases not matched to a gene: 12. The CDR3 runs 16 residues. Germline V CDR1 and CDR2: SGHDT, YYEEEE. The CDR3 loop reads CASSLLLQTGWDTIYF. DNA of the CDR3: TGTGCCAGCAGCTTGCTCCTCCAGACAGGGTGGGACACCATATATTTT.

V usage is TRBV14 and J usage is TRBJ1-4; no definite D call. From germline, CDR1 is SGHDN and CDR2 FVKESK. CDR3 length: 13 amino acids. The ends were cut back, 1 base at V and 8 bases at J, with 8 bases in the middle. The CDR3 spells CASSQGRSEKLFF. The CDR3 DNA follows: TGTGCCAGCAGCCAAGGTCGTTCCGAAAAACTGTTTTTT.

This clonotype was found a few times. The CDR3 coding sequence is TGCGCCAGCAGCCGCCCGGGGTCTGGAAACACCATATATTTT. Its protein is CASSRPGSGNTIYF. This chain connects TRBV4-1 to TRBJ1-3; no definite D call. V lost 4 bases and J lost 1, with 8 bases in between. Germline V gene data show CDR1 as MGHRA and CDR2 as YSYEKL. The CDR3 contains 14 residues.

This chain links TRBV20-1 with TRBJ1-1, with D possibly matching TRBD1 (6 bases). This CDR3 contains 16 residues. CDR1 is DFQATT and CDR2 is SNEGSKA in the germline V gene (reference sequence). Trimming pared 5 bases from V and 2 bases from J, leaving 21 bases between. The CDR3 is CSAYQPSGGHNTEAFF. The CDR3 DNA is TGCAGTGCTTACCAACCGAGTGGGGGGCACAACACTGAAGCTTTCTTT.

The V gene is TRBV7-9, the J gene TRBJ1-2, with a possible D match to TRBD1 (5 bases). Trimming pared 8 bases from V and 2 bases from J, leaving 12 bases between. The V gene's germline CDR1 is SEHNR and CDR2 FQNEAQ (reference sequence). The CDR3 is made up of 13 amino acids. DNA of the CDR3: TGTGCCAGCGGTTTTGGGGGGAACTATGGCTACACCTTC. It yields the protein CASGFGGNYGYTF.

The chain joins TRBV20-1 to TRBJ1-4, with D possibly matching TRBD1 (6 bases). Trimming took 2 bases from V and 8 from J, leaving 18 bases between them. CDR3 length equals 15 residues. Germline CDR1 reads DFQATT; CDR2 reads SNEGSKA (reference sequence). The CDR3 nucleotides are TGCAGTGCTAGAAGCGGGGGGCAGGCAGGGGAAAAACTGTTTTTT. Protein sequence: CSARSGGQAGEKLFF.

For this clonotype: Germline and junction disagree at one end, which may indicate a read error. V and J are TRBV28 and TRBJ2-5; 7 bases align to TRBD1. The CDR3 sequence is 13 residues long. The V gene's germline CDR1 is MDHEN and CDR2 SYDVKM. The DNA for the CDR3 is TGTACCAGCAGAGAACAGGGGAAAGAGACCCAGTACTTC. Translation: CTSREQGKETQYF.

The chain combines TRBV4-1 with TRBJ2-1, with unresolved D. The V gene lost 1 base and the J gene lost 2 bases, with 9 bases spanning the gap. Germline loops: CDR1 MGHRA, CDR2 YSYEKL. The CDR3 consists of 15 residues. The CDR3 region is CASSQGWGTYNEQFF. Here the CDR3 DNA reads TGCGCCAGCAGCCAAGGGTGGGGTACCTACAATGAGCAGTTCTTC.

In nucleotides, the CDR3 is TGTGCCAGCAGCTTAGATCGATGGGCAGGGCCCTACAATGAGCAGTTCTTC. Its translation: CASSLDRWAGPYNEQFF. The J gene is TRBJ2-1, the V gene TRBV11-2; tentatively, D is TRBD1 (5 bases). Germline values: CDR1 SGHAT, CDR2 FQNNGV. CDR3 size: 17 residues. Trimming removed 0 bases from V and 2 bases from J, with 14 bases in between.

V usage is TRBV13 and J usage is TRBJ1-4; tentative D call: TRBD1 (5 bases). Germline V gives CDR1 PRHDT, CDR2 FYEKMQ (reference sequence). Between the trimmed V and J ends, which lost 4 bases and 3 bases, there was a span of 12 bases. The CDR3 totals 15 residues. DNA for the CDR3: TGTGCCAGCAGCTCTGGGGGGGTGTCTAATGAAAAACTGTTTTTT. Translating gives CASSSGGVSNEKLFF.

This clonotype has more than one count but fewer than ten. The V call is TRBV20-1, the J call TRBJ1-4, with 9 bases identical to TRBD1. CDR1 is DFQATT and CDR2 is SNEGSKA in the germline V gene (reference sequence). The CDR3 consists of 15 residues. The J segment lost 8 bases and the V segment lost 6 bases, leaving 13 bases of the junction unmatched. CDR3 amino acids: CSANKPGQGEEKLFF. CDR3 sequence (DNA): TGCAGTGCCAACAAACCGGGACAGGGAGAGGAAAAACTGTTTTTT.

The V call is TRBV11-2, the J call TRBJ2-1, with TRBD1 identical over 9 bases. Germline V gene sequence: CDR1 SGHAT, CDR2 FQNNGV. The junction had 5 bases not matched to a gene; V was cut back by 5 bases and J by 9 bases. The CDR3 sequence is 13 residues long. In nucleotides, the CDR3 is TGTGCCAGCAGCCATACAGGGGGCGTTGAGCAGTTCTTC. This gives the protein CASSHTGGVEQFF.

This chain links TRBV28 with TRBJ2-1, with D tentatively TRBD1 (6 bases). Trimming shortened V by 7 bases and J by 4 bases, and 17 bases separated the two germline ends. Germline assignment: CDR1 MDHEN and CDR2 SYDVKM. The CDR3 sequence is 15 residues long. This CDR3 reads CASTSDSPGYNEQFF. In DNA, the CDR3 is TGTGCCAGCACCTCGGACAGCCCGGGTTACAATGAGCAGTTCTTC.